This T cell receptor (beta chain) was identified in a study of T cell repertoires in cytomegalovirus infection. Study-level background: Used in the study were CMV epitopes, some recently identified and HLA-C-restricted, others well-studied and HLA-B-restricted. Indications of both CMV infection and matching HLA type were provided by public TCR beta signatures. The study's findings and limits: Predominance within the ex vivo response was attributable to HLA-C-restricted CMV-specific TCR beta clonotypes. Based on cumulative public TCR beta family frequency, carriers of CMV plus the relevant HLA were identified.

One entry per CDR3 protein results from TCRdb running MiXCR on the reads. This sample carries some 320,000 distinct CDR3 sequences, about 28% of them seen once, and the ten largest clones take roughly 20%. In germline, CDR1 is SGHVT, CDR2 SQSDAQ. This CDR3 contains 13 residues. V dropped 1 base and J dropped 7 bases, with 8 bases sitting between them. This clonotype has just a few counts. Its antigen is currently unknown. The chain has TRBV7-4 and TRBJ1-5; D gene unclear. This material consisted of cultured PBMCs, taken from culture after CMV antigen stimulation. The clonotype comes from a human donor in good health (CMV status not recorded). Some clones in this sample may be carry-over from other donors' samples. In nucleotides, the CDR3 is TGTGCCAGCAGCTTAGTAGCGGGGCAGCCCCAGCATTTT. Residues: CASSLVAGQPQHF.